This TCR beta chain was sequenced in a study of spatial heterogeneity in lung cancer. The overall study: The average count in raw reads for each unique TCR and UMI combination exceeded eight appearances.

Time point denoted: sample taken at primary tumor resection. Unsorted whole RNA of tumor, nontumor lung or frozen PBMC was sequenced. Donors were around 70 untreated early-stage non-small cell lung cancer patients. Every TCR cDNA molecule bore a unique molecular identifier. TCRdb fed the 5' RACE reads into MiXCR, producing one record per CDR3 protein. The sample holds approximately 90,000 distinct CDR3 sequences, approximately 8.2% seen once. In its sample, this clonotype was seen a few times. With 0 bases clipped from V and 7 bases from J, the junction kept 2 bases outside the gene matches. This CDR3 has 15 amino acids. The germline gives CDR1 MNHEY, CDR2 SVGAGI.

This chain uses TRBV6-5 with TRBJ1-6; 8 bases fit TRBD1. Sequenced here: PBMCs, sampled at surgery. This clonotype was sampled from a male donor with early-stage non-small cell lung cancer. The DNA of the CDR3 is TGTGCCAGCAGTTACTCGAACAGGGGGAATTCACCCCTCCACTTT. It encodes CASSYSNRGNSPLHF.